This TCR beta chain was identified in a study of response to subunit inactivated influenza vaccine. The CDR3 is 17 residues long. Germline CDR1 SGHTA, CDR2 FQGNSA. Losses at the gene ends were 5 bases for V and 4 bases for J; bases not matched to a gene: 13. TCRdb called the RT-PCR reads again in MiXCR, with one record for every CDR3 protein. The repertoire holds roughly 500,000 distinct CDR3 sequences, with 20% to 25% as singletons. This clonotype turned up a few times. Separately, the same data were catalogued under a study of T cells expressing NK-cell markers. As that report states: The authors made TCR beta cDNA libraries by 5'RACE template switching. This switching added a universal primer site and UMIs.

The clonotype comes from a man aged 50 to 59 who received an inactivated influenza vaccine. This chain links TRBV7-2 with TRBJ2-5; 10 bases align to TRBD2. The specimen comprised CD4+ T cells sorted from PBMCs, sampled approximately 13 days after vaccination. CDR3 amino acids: CASSIRTSGLGPETQYF. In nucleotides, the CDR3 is TGTGCCAGCAGCATCCGGACTAGCGGTTTAGGGCCAGAGACCCAGTACTTC.